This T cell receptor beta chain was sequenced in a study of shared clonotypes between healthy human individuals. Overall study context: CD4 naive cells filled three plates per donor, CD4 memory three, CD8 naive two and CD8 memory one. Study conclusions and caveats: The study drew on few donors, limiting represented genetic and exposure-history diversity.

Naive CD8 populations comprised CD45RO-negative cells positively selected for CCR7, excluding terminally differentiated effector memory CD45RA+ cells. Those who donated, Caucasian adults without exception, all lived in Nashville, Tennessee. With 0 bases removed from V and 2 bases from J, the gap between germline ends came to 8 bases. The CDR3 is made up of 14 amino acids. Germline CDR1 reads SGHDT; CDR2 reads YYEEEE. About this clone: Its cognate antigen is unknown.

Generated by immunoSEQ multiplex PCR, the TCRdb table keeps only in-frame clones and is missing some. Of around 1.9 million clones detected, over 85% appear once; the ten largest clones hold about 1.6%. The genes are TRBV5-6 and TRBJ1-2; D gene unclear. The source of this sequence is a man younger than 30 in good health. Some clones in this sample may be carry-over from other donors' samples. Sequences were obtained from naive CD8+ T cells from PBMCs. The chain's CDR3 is CASSLAVTNYGYTF. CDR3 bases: TGTGCCAGCAGCTTGGCGGTGACAAACTATGGCTACACCTTC.